What follows are 25 T cell receptor beta chains derived from one specimen sequenced in a study of OX40 agonist ivuxolimab in advanced cancers. Using immunoSEQ multiplex PCR, the repertoire was profiled, and TCRdb retains in-frame clones only, with some absent. The table includes under 65,000 clones, approximately 93% detected once. Specimen: CD4+ or CD8+ T cells sorted from blood, collected in a trial of the OX40 agonist ivuxolimab. These receptors came from an adult with an advanced solid tumor such as melanoma, head and neck, liver or kidney cancer.

The rearrangement links TRBV5-1 to TRBJ2-2, with 8 bases that match TRBD1. Germline V gene sequence: CDR1 SGHRS, CDR2 YFSETQ. The CDR3 spans 16 residues. J lost 1 base, V lost 1 base, and 3 bases had no gene match. The CDR3 sequence is CASSLYGTGNTGELFF. In DNA, the CDR3 is TGCGCCAGCAGCTTGTACGGGACAGGGAACACCGGGGAGCTGTTTTTT.

V usage is TRBV28 and J usage is TRBJ2-5, with D possibly being TRBD1 or TRBD2 (6 bases each). Trimming removed 5 bases from V and 7 bases from J, with 26 bases in between. CDR1 and CDR2 (germline): MDHEN, SYDVKM. This CDR3 spans 17 amino acids. The CDR3 nucleotides read TGTGCCAGCAGTCTCCTTGCACTAGCCGACAGGAGGAGGACCCAGTACTTC. It yields the protein CASSLLALADRRRTQYF.

The V call is TRBV18, the J call TRBJ2-7, with a weak D call TRBD2 (6 bases). The germline gives CDR1 KGHSH, CDR2 LQKENI. V lost 2 bases and J lost 8, with 13 bases in between. The CDR3 totals 13 residues. The chain's CDR3 is CASSPGRDLQQYF. The CDR3 bases are TGTGCCAGCTCACCAGGGCGGGACCTCCAGCAGTACTTC.

The rearrangement links TRBV10-3 to TRBJ2-2; a possible D gene is TRBD2 (5 bases). The germline CDR1 and CDR2 sequences are ENHRY and SYGVKD. The CDR3 length is 16 residues. Trimming stripped 6 bases from V and 2 bases from J, with 16 bases between. The CDR3 is CAISPRGHLNTGELFF. In DNA, the CDR3 is TGTGCCATCAGCCCGAGAGGGCACTTAAACACCGGGGAGCTGTTTTTT.

V gene TRBV19 combines with J gene TRBJ1-6; D remains unclear. CDR1 and CDR2 (germline): LNHDA, SQIVND (reference sequence). V was trimmed by 3 bases and J by 8 bases, leaving 20 bases between them. The CDR3 sequence is 17 residues long. Written as DNA, the CDR3 is TGTGCCAGTAGTATCCGCCTTTCGGCCGCTTCAGATTCACCCCTCCACTTT. It codes for CASSIRLSAASDSPLHF.

The J gene is TRBJ1-1, the V gene TRBV28; D is ambiguous. Between the trimmed V and J ends, which lost 4 bases and 1 base, there was a span of 13 bases. This CDR3 region has 15 residues. Per germline, CDR1 MDHEN and CDR2 SYDVKM. The CDR3 coding sequence is TGTGCCAGCAGTTCCCCATTTGTAGGGAACACTGAAGCTTTCTTT. This translates into CASSSPFVGNTEAFF.

The chain joins TRBV18 to TRBJ2-1; D is unclear. The CDR3 has 13 residues. CDR1 KGHSH and CDR2 LQKENI come from the germline V gene. The V and J ends lost 6 bases and 0 bases respectively, with 6 bases between them. The CDR3 protein is CASSSVSYNEQFF. Written as DNA, the CDR3 is TGTGCCAGCTCCAGTGTCTCCTACAATGAGCAGTTCTTC. The whole variable domain, filled in from reference TRBV18 and TRBJ2-1, reads NAGVMQNPRHLVRRRGQEARLRCSPMKGHSHVYWYRQLPEEGLKFMVYLQKENIIDESGMPKERFSAEFPKEGPSILRIQQVVRGDSAAYFCASSSVSYNEQFFGPGTRLTVL.

The chain uses TRBV2 and TRBJ2-7; TRBD1 or TRBD2 may be the D gene (5 bases each). The germline V gene has CDR1 SNHLY and CDR2 FYNNEI. The CDR3 has 12 residues. V lost 5 bases, J lost 7 bases, and 12 bases lay in between. The CDR3 region has the DNA TGTGCCAGCAGTTATATAGAGGGGGAGCAGTACTTC. Translating gives CASSYIEGEQYF.

This chain joins TRBV2 and TRBJ1-2; possibly TRBD1 for D (5 bases). The CDR3 length is 17 residues. Trimming left V 6 bases short and J 4 bases short, with 24 bases between. The germline gives CDR1 SNHLY, CDR2 FYNNEI. In DNA form, the CDR3 reads TGTGCCAGCAGCCCCCGAGGTGGGGGGGTTTATAGCTATGGCTACACCTTC. It translates to CASSPRGGGVYSYGYTF.

This CDR3 is CASSFGQGERYEQYF. The CDR3 nucleotides read TGCGCCAGCAGCTTCGGACAGGGGGAGCGCTACGAGCAGTACTTC. The chain couples TRBV5-1 to TRBJ2-7, with 10 bases fitting TRBD1. Germline CDR1 SGHRS, CDR2 YFSETQ. The CDR3 spans 15 residues. With V trimmed by 2 bases and J by 3 bases, 5 bases remained unmatched.

This clone was seen only once. The gene calls are TRBV28 and TRBJ2-7; 7 nucleotides line up with TRBD2. The CDR3 runs to 14 residues. V was clipped by 6 bases and J by 2 bases; unmatched bases: 7. Germline V CDR1 and CDR2: MDHEN, SYDVKM. CDR3 loop: CASSAGAGTYEQYF. CDR3 in DNA: TGTGCCAGCAGCGCGGGAGCCGGGACCTACGAGCAGTACTTC.

In its sample, this clone was seen once. The rearrangement uses TRBV7-6 and TRBJ1-5; D gene uncertain. CDR1 and CDR2 from the germline V gene are SGHVS and FNYEAQ. This CDR3 has 13 amino acids. V gave up 2 bases and J gave up 7 bases, with 9 bases separating them. CDR3 loop: CASSLRPGQPQHF. Written as DNA, the CDR3 is TGTGCCAGCAGCTTACGCCCGGGGCAGCCCCAGCATTTT.

With respect to this clone: At one end the junction does not follow the germline gene, possibly because of a read error. The J gene is TRBJ1-2, the V gene TRBV28; 7 bases fit TRBD1. Germline assignment: CDR1 MDHEN and CDR2 SYDVKM. This CDR3 region has 14 residues. DNA of the CDR3: TGTGCCAGCAGTTCGATGGACAGGTTCTATGACTACACCTTC. Its translation is CASSSMDRFYDYTF.

A remark on this clone: The germline gene is not matched at one end of the junction; a read error may be the cause. This chain links TRBV7-9 with TRBJ2-2; D is perhaps TRBD2 (5 bases). Germline CDR1 SEHNR, CDR2 FQNEAQ (reference sequence). CDR3 length: 15 amino acids. CDR3 region: CASSAQRSNTGELLF. As DNA, the CDR3 is TGTGCCAGCAGCGCACAGCGGTCCAACACCGGGGAGCTGCTTTTT.

V usage is TRBV10-3 and J usage is TRBJ2-2, with D unclear. V was clipped by 4 bases and J by 0 bases, with 12 bases between them. CDR1 and CDR2 from the germline V gene are ENHRY and SYGVKD. The CDR3 has 16 amino acids. CDR3 amino acids: CAISARGPTNTGELFF. CDR3 in DNA: TGTGCCATCAGTGCCAGAGGACCGACGAACACCGGGGAGCTGTTTTTT.

The V gene is TRBV7-9, the J gene TRBJ1-6; D gene unclear. Germline V gene sequence: CDR1 SEHNR, CDR2 FQNEAQ (reference sequence). CDR3 length: 14 amino acids. V lost 3 bases and J lost 6, with 9 bases in between. CDR3 in amino acids: CASSFRRFNSPLHF. The CDR3 coding sequence is TGTGCCAGCAGCTTCAGGCGCTTTAATTCACCCCTCCACTTT.

This chain links TRBV5-6 with TRBJ2-5; 7 bases align to TRBD2. The CDR3 covers 14 residues. Germline values: CDR1 SGHDT, CDR2 YYEEEE. J was trimmed by 5 bases and V by 2 bases; bases with no gene match: 6. CDR3 residues: CASSFVGGGETQYF. CDR3 coding DNA: TGTGCCAGCAGCTTTGTCGGCGGGGGTGAGACCCAGTACTTC.

The V gene is TRBV28, the J gene TRBJ2-1, with TRBD2 matching 7 bases. This CDR3 is 14 amino acids long. Germline loops: CDR1 MDHEN, CDR2 SYDVKM. The V and J ends lost 3 bases and 4 bases, in that order; junction bases with no gene match: 3. The CDR3 protein is CASSFGGGYNEQFF. CDR3 DNA sequence: TGTGCCAGCAGTTTTGGGGGGGGGTACAATGAGCAGTTCTTC.

J is TRBJ1-2 and V is TRBV4-2, with 10 bases fitting TRBD1. The V segment lost 5 bases and the J segment 6 bases; nucleotides outside the gene matches: 12. The germline CDR1 and CDR2 sequences are LGHNA and YNFKEQ. The CDR3 loop spans 16 amino acids. The CDR3 reads CASSLARTGGLDGYTF. The CDR3 DNA follows: TGTGCCAGCAGCTTGGCTCGGACAGGGGGGCTGGATGGCTACACCTTC.

V usage is TRBV10-1 and J usage is TRBJ1-4; 7 nucleotides align to TRBD1. CDR1 and CDR2 (germline): WNHNN, SYGVQD (reference sequence). V lost 7 bases to trimming and J lost 4 bases; unmatched junction nucleotides: 6. The CDR3 totals 14 residues. This CDR3 is CASTVTGLNEKLFF. As DNA, the CDR3 is TGCGCCAGCACCGTGACAGGGCTTAATGAAAAACTGTTTTTT.

This sequence joins TRBV5-1 and TRBJ2-3, with a possible D match to TRBD2 (6 bases). This CDR3 comprises 15 residues. Trimming pared 7 bases from V and 4 bases from J, leaving 19 bases between. CDR1 is SGHRS, CDR2 YFSETQ, per germline. Here the CDR3 reads CASFKGTSLADTQYF. For the CDR3, the DNA is TGCGCCAGCTTTAAGGGTACTAGCTTGGCAGATACGCAGTATTTT.

The V gene is TRBV2, the J gene TRBJ2-1; weak D call: TRBD2 (5 bases). Between the trimmed V and J ends, which lost 8 bases and 16 bases, there was a span of 18 bases. Per germline, CDR1 SNHLY and CDR2 FYNNEI. The CDR3 sequence is 11 residues long. CDR3 nucleotides: TGTGCCAGCTCGGGGTTGCCTTACCCTTTCTTC. Translated, it gives CASSGLPYPFF.

The rearrangement joins TRBV10-3 to TRBJ1-2; no firm D call. With 0 bases removed from V and 7 bases from J, the gap between germline ends came to 9 bases. Germline V gene lookup returns CDR1 ENHRY and CDR2 SYGVKD. The CDR3 consists of 13 residues. The CDR3 DNA sequence: TGTGCCATCAGTGAGTCAAGGGAGAGTGGCTACACCTTC. This translates into CAISESRESGYTF.

The chain uses TRBV11-2 and TRBJ2-5; D may correspond to TRBD1 or TRBD2 (6 bases each). Germline CDR1 and CDR2: SGHAT and FQNNGV. The CDR3 is 15 residues long. V shed 5 bases and J shed 2 bases, with 15 bases lying between them. The chain's CDR3 is CASSPDTGAQETQYF. CDR3 DNA: TGTGCCAGCAGCCCGGATACGGGGGCACAAGAGACCCAGTACTTC.

This clone came up once. The chain recombines TRBV15 with TRBJ2-3; TRBD2 matches 7 bases. Per germline, CDR1 LNHNV and CDR2 YYDKDF (reference sequence). V lost 3 bases and J lost 6; bases outside the gene matches: 9. The CDR3 is 15 residues long. CDR3 protein: CATSSRAGRRDTQYF. The CDR3 DNA follows: TGTGCCACCAGCAGCCGAGCGGGGAGGAGGGATACGCAGTATTTT.